What follows are 24 T cell receptor beta chains derived from one specimen sequenced in a study of blood T cell repertoires in COVID-19. The repertoire was sequenced with immunoSEQ multiplex PCR; TCRdb's copy has only in-frame clones and lacks some. Among 90,000 to 150,000 clones listed, roughly 84% were seen once. Material for sequencing was peripheral blood. These receptors all come from a man between 60 and 75 years old with acute or convalescent COVID-19.

The chain recombines TRBV24-1 with TRBJ2-7; D gene uncertain. The CDR3 has 14 residues. Germline V gene data show CDR1 as KGHDR and CDR2 as SFDVKD. V lost 6 bases, J lost 4 bases, and 15 bases lay in between. Here the CDR3 reads CATSPSPPLYEQYF. In nucleotides, the CDR3 is TGTGCCACCAGTCCTTCGCCACCACTTTACGAGCAGTACTTC.

This sequence joins TRBV6-5 and TRBJ2-7; possibly TRBD2 for D (6 bases). Trimming took 1 base from V and 2 from J, leaving 9 bases between them. The germline gives CDR1 MNHEY, CDR2 SVGAGI. The CDR3 runs to 14 residues. CDR3 nucleotide sequence: TGTGCCAGCAGTTACTGGGGGGTAACCTACGAGCAGTACTTC. Its translation is CASSYWGVTYEQYF.

This clone was seen a handful of times. The genes are TRBV19 and TRBJ2-7, with 9 bases lining up with TRBD1. Germline-derived CDR1 and CDR2 are LNHDA and SQIVND (reference sequence). V was clipped by 6 bases and J by 4 bases; unmatched bases: 10. The length of the CDR3 is 15 residues. The DNA of the CDR3 is TGTGCCAGTAGAGCCCAGGGACAGGGATTTTACGAGCAGTACTTC. Translation gives CASRAQGQGFYEQYF.

The chain uses TRBV21-1 and TRBJ1-2; TRBD1, the table's D call, lacks a check against the DNA. TRBV21-1 is a recognized pseudogene. The CDR3 sequence is 17 residues long. This CDR3 reads CASSKRMMGQLIYGYTF. The DNA for the CDR3 is TGTGCCAGCAGCAAACGGATGATGGGACAACTTATCTATGGCTACACCTTC.

V usage is TRBV10-2 and J usage is TRBJ2-7, with 8 bases lining up with TRBD1. Trimming took 8 bases from V and 5 from J; bases not matched to a gene: 5. In germline, CDR1 is WSHSY, CDR2 SAAADI. The length of the CDR3 is 12 residues. The CDR3 loop reads CASGGTGHEQYF. CDR3 coding DNA: TGCGCCAGCGGAGGGACAGGACACGAGCAGTACTTC.

The chain couples TRBV10-3 to TRBJ2-3; TRBD2 aligns across 8 bases. Looked up from germline, CDR1 is ENHRY and CDR2 is SYGVKD. Unmatched junction bases numbered 8, after V lost 4 bases and J lost 5 bases. This CDR3 region has 15 residues. The CDR3 region has the DNA TGTGCCATCAGTGGGGGAGCGGGAGATCAAGATACGCAGTATTTT. Translating it yields CAISGGAGDQDTQYF.

The chain joins TRBV6-5 to TRBJ2-3; 9 nucleotides agree with TRBD1. V dropped 8 bases and J dropped 5; count of bases not matched to a gene: 8. This CDR3 is 14 amino acids long. Germline CDR1 MNHEY, CDR2 SVGAGI. CDR3 residues: CASGGTGNLDTQYF. CDR3 sequence (DNA): TGTGCCAGCGGAGGGACAGGGAATTTAGATACGCAGTATTTT.

The rearrangement links TRBV11-3 to TRBJ2-2; D perhaps matches TRBD2 (5 bases). V was cut by 5 bases and J by 4 bases, with 11 bases left in between. CDR3 length equals 14 residues. The germline CDR1 and CDR2 sequences are SGHNT and YENEEA. As DNA, the CDR3 is TGTGCCAGCAGCCTCAGCGGAATCACCGGGGAGCTGTTTTTT. Translated: CASSLSGITGELFF.

The chain combines TRBV5-6 with TRBJ2-7; no clear D. Germline V lookup: CDR1 SGHDT, CDR2 YYEEEE. Trimming cost V 2 bases and J 6 bases, with 12 bases left between them. CDR3 size: 13 residues. The CDR3 DNA is TGTGCCAGCAGCTTAATGGTCACATCCGAGCAGTACTTC. It is translated as CASSLMVTSEQYF.

V is TRBV7-2 and J is TRBJ2-5, with 14 bases fitting TRBD2. CDR3 length equals 16 residues. Germline CDR1 reads SGHTA; CDR2 reads FQGNSA. J lost 5 bases, V lost 5 bases, and 7 bases had no gene match. CDR3 amino acids: CASSTGTSGSYETQYF. The CDR3 bases are TGTGCCAGCAGCACCGGGACTAGCGGGAGTTATGAGACCCAGTACTTC.

This rearrangement joins TRBV18 to TRBJ1-4; D unclear. Trimming removed 0 bases from V and 7 bases from J, with 9 bases in between. CDR1 is KGHSH, CDR2 LQKENI, per germline. The CDR3 runs 14 residues. CDR3 sequence reads: CASSPPGGSEKLFF. In DNA, the CDR3 is TGTGCCAGCTCACCACCGGGAGGTAGTGAAAAACTGTTTTTT.

The chain is built from TRBV28 and TRBJ2-1, with TRBD1 matching 8 bases. The V gene end was trimmed by 6 bases and the J gene end by 8 bases; junction bases not matched to a gene: 6. CDR1 is MDHEN, CDR2 SYDVKM, per germline. CDR3 length: 13 residues. The CDR3 nucleotides read TGTGCCAGCAGCCGGACAGGGCCGTATGAGCAGTTCTTC. Translation: CASSRTGPYEQFF.

The chain couples TRBV4-2 to TRBJ1-6; no clear D. This CDR3 contains 15 residues. Trimming removed 1 base from V and 7 bases from J, with 11 bases in between. Germline CDR1 LGHNA, CDR2 YNFKEQ. The CDR3 DNA reads as TGTGCCAGCAGCCAAGGCCGGGGAATCAATTCACCCCTCCACTTT. Translating it yields CASSQGRGINSPLHF.

V and J are TRBV7-9 and TRBJ1-4; TRBD1 aligns across 7 bases. The germline V gene has CDR1 SEHNR and CDR2 FQNEAQ (reference sequence). This CDR3 region has 14 residues. V trimming: 5 bases; J trimming: 4 bases; junction bases outside the gene matches: 4. CDR3: CASSRQGLNEKLFF. CDR3 sequence (DNA): TGTGCCAGCAGCCGACAGGGCCTTAATGAAAAACTGTTTTTT.

The chain carries TRBV11-2 and TRBJ2-2, with 7 bases lining up with TRBD1. Germline assignment: CDR1 SGHAT and CDR2 FQNNGV. The CDR3 runs to 13 residues. V dropped 4 bases and J dropped 9; count of bases not matched to a gene: 5. CDR3 DNA sequence: TGTGCCAGCAGCTCACGGACAGGTCGGGAGCTGTTTTTT. Translating it yields CASSSRTGRELFF.

This clone showed up just a few times. This chain joins TRBV13 and TRBJ2-1; TRBD2 is a possible D gene (6 bases). Germline assignment: CDR1 PRHDT and CDR2 FYEKMQ (reference sequence). V was pared by 2 bases and J by 2 bases, with 7 bases between. The CDR3 contains 14 residues. CDR3 region: CASSLLATYNEQFF. The DNA of the CDR3 is TGTGCCAGCAGCTTACTAGCGACCTACAATGAGCAGTTCTTC.

This clone was counted a single time. The V call is TRBV7-8, the J call TRBJ1-5, with D perhaps TRBD1 (5 bases). Trimming removed 0 bases at V and 3 bases at J, with 9 bases between. Germline CDR1 is SGHVS and CDR2 is FQNEAQ. CDR3 length: 15 amino acids. The CDR3 coding sequence is TGTGCCAGCAGCTTAGCTGACAGATACAATCAGCCCCAGCATTTT. This codes for CASSLADRYNQPQHF.

CDR3 sequence (DNA): TGTGCCAGCAGCTTATCAGGCCGGCCAGACGAGCAGTACTTC. Its translation: CASSLSGRPDEQYF. The V and J genes are TRBV7-3 and TRBJ2-7; no clear D. Trimming took 2 bases from V and 5 from J, leaving 13 bases between them. The CDR3 consists of 14 residues. CDR1 SGHTA and CDR2 FQGTGA come from the germline V gene.

This clone was recorded a few times. The chain is built from TRBV19 and TRBJ2-7; 11 bases are a match to TRBD2. This CDR3 is built from 16 residues. The germline CDR1 and CDR2 sequences are LNHDA and SQIVND (reference sequence). Trimming at V came to 5 bases and at J to 2 bases, leaving 8 bases not matched to a gene. The CDR3 DNA follows: TGTGCCAGTAGTGACCCCGGGACTAGCGGTACCTACGAGCAGTACTTC. Translation gives CASSDPGTSGTYEQYF. The entire variable domain, with the rest obtained from reference TRBV19 and TRBJ2-7, is as follows: DGGITQSPKYLFRKEGQNVTLSCEQNLNHDAMYWYRQDPGQGLRLIYYSQIVNDFQKGDIAEGYSVSREKKESFPLTVTSAQKNPTAFYLCASSDPGTSGTYEQYFGPGTRLTVT.

The sample holds one count of this clone. The chain couples TRBV25-1 to TRBJ1-1; no clear D gene. V lost 4 bases and J lost 3, with 12 bases in between. From germline, CDR1 is MGHDK and CDR2 SYGVNS. The CDR3 runs to 14 residues. The CDR3 reads CASSGQTLDTEAFF. Here the CDR3 DNA reads TGTGCCAGCAGTGGACAAACTTTGGACACTGAAGCTTTCTTT.

The rearrangement links TRBV6-5 to TRBJ1-2; D may be TRBD1 (5 bases). Per the germline V gene, CDR1 is MNHEY and CDR2 is SVGAGI. Trimming cost V 7 bases and J 0 bases, with 9 bases left between them. This CDR3 spans 13 amino acids. The DNA of the CDR3 is TGTGCCAGCAACGGGGGTACTAACTATGGCTACACCTTC. This translates into CASNGGTNYGYTF.

The chain uses TRBV19 and TRBJ1-2, with D tentatively TRBD1 (6 bases). Trimming left V 5 bases short and J 5 bases short, with 21 bases between. Germline CDR1 LNHDA, CDR2 SQIVND (reference sequence). The CDR3 has 16 amino acids. The CDR3 is CASSSLGLQGSYGYTF. DNA for the CDR3: TGTGCCAGTAGTTCGTTGGGGCTACAGGGATCATATGGCTACACCTTC.

The chain links TRBV7-8 to TRBJ1-2; the match to TRBD1 covers 8 bases. Germline CDR1 reads SGHVS; CDR2 reads FQNEAQ. The CDR3 consists of 16 residues. V dropped 3 bases and J dropped 1; count of bases not matched to a gene: 7. Here the CDR3 DNA reads TGTGCCAGCAGCTTGTACCGGGACAGGTATAACTATGGCTACACCTTC. This codes for CASSLYRDRYNYGYTF.

The chain carries TRBV29-1 and TRBJ2-3; 7 bases match TRBD2. Germline V lookup: CDR1 SQVTM, CDR2 ANQGSEA. CDR3 length: 14 residues. The V segment lost 4 bases and the J segment 2 bases; nucleotides outside the gene matches: 6. The CDR3 protein is CSVGREPPTDTQYF. The DNA for the CDR3 is TGCAGCGTTGGGCGGGAGCCGCCCACAGATACGCAGTATTTT.